The present T cell receptor (beta chain) was sequenced within a study of spatial heterogeneity in lung cancer. V trimming: 1 base; J trimming: 6 bases; junction bases outside the gene matches: 10. Germline V gene data show CDR1 as SQVTM and CDR2 as ANQGSEA. The CDR3 consists of 15 residues. Whole-study findings and limits: Follow-up blood showed ubiquitous expanded tumor TCRs less than blood at resection did.

This clonotype was recorded many times. The antigen is undetermined. Time point noted: sample taken at primary tumor resection. Using its own MiXCR run on the 5' RACE reads, TCRdb lists one record per CDR3 protein. Of 45,000 to 55,000 distinct CDR3 sequences listed, approximately 5.7% were seen once; the top ten hold 8.5% to 14%. This clonotype originated in a male donor with early-stage non-small cell lung cancer. The specimen was PBMCs, collected at surgery. The V and J genes are TRBV29-1 and TRBJ1-2, with 8 bases fitting TRBD1. DNA of the CDR3: TGCAGCGTTGAAGGGGGGACAGGTAGATACGATGGCTACACCTTC. As protein: CSVEGGTGRYDGYTF.